Below are 19 T cell receptor beta chains sequenced from a single sample in a study of shared clonotypes between healthy human individuals (dated by TCRdb to 2020 to 2021). Library generation was performed with the immunoSEQ multiplex PCR assay. The immuneACCESS repertoire file appears here via TCRdb, limited to in-frame rearrangements. These files lack a portion of the clones; in checked studies, under half of the deficit traces to unresolved V genes, and the cause of the others is not known. This sample comprises about 1.5 million clones, 95% to 99% of them detected only once. Roughly 0.45% of the sample goes to the ten largest clones. The sequenced material came from naive CD4+ T cells sorted from blood. According to the study, the label for this sample's cell subset or site signals: CD45RA+ positively selected. Receptors originate from a man aged 30 to 39 in good health.

This clone was seen just once. The chain has TRBV7-2 and TRBJ2-1; 10 bases are shared with TRBD2. J lost 1 base, V lost 0 bases, and 9 bases had no gene match. There are 19 residues in the CDR3. Germline V lookup: CDR1 SGHTA, CDR2 FQGNSA. For the CDR3, the DNA is TGTGCCAGCAGCTTAGCCGGACTAGCGGCCCAATATTCCTACAATGAGCAGTTCTTC. Amino acid sequence: CASSLAGLAAQYSYNEQFF.

The chain links TRBV6-1 to TRBJ1-2; 7 nucleotides align to TRBD1. Germline V gene lookup returns CDR1 MNHNS and CDR2 SASEGT. The ends lost 6 bases at V and 6 bases at J; junction bases unmatched: 7. This CDR3 has 13 amino acids. CDR3 DNA: TGTGCCAGCAGCCTGCGACAGGGTGATGGCTACACCTTC. It is translated as CASSLRQGDGYTF.

The V call is TRBV7-9, the J call TRBJ2-7, with D unresolved. The length of the CDR3 is 12 residues. Between the trimmed V and J ends, which lost 7 bases and 6 bases, there was a span of 13 bases. Germline assignment: CDR1 SEHNR and CDR2 FQNEAQ (reference sequence). The CDR3 DNA reads TGTGCCAGCACCCTCCAACGTTCCGAGCAGTACTTC. As protein: CASTLQRSEQYF.

The chain links TRBV28 to TRBJ2-3; D is unresolved. The CDR3 contains 14 residues. Trimming pared 5 bases from V and 0 bases from J, leaving 9 bases between. Germline loops: CDR1 MDHEN, CDR2 SYDVKM. The CDR3 region is CASSLPGSTDTQYF. CDR3 DNA: TGTGCCAGCAGTCTCCCCGGGAGCACAGATACGCAGTATTTT. Drawing the rest from reference TRBV28 and TRBJ2-3, the complete variable domain is DVKVTQSSRYLVKRTGEKVFLECVQDMDHENMFWYRQDPGLGLRLIYFSYDVKMKEKGDIPEGYSVSREKKERFSLILESASTNQTSMYLCASSLPGSTDTQYFGPGTRLTVL.

The chain uses TRBV28 and TRBJ1-3, with 7 bases fitting TRBD1. The CDR3 totals 16 residues. The germline V gene encodes CDR1 MDHEN and CDR2 SYDVKM. The ends lost 5 bases at V and 9 bases at J; junction bases unmatched: 16. CDR3 sequence (DNA): TGTGCCAGCAGTCCCACGGACAGGACCAGCGGAGGCACCATATATTTT. It codes for CASSPTDRTSGGTIYF.

The chain uses TRBV4-2 and TRBJ2-1; TRBD2 agrees at 15 bases. The CDR3 totals 19 residues. The germline V gene has CDR1 LGHNA and CDR2 YNFKEQ. Unmatched junction bases numbered 9, after V lost 4 bases and J lost 2 bases. The chain's CDR3 is CASSRTGLAGGVPYNEQFF. CDR3 coding DNA: TGTGCCAGCAGCCGAACGGGACTAGCGGGAGGAGTACCCTACAATGAGCAGTTCTTC.

The chain recombines TRBV7-6 with TRBJ2-7; the match to TRBD1 covers 7 bases. Trimming cost V 4 bases and J 6 bases; bases outside gene matches: 12. Germline loops: CDR1 SGHVS, CDR2 FNYEAQ. CDR3 length: 15 residues. The CDR3 DNA reads as TGTGCCAGCAGCTCGAAACGGGACAGTTGGAGCGAGCAGTACTTC. It specifies CASSSKRDSWSEQYF. Looking up the rest from reference TRBV7-6 and TRBJ2-7 gives the full variable domain: GAGVSQSPRYKVTKRGQDVALRCDPISGHVSLYWYRQALGQGPEFLTYFNYEAQQDKSGLPNDRFSAERPEGSISTLTIQRTEQRDSAMYRCASSSKRDSWSEQYFGPGTRLTVT.

This sequence joins TRBV11-2 and TRBJ2-5; 8 positions agree with TRBD2. The CDR3 loop spans 14 amino acids. The germline gives CDR1 SGHAT, CDR2 FQNNGV. V gave up 4 bases and J gave up 9 bases; unmatched junction bases: 10. This chain's CDR3 is CASSYPGGSSSQYF. Written as DNA, the CDR3 is TGTGCCAGCAGCTACCCGGGGGGGTCTTCTTCCCAGTACTTC.

The rearrangement links TRBV28 to TRBJ1-1, with D perhaps matching TRBD1 (5 bases). The CDR3 totals 10 residues. Germline CDR1 is MDHEN and CDR2 is SYDVKM. The CDR3 DNA reads TGTGGGACAAAGAACACTGAAGCTTTCTTT. Residues: CGTKNTEAFF.

The rearrangement uses TRBV18 and TRBJ2-7, with 7 bases lining up with TRBD2. CDR1 is KGHSH and CDR2 is LQKENI in the germline V gene. The CDR3 is 13 amino acids. J gave up 3 bases and V 4 bases, and 3 bases lay outside the gene matches. This CDR3 is CASSRAGSYEQYF. In nucleotides, the CDR3 is TGTGCCAGCTCACGAGCGGGGAGCTACGAGCAGTACTTC.

The genes are TRBV7-2 and TRBJ2-7; perhaps TRBD2 as D (5 bases). V lost 3 bases, J lost 2 bases, and 11 bases lay in between. CDR3 length: 14 residues. Germline V lookup: CDR1 SGHTA, CDR2 FQGNSA. Written as DNA, the CDR3 is TGTGCCAGCAGCTTGAGGGTGGTTACCTACGAGCAGTACTTC. Protein sequence: CASSLRVVTYEQYF.

V and J are TRBV5-1 and TRBJ2-5, with D tentatively TRBD1 (5 bases). Between the trimmed V and J ends, which lost 0 bases and 6 bases, there was a span of 12 bases. The CDR3 contains 14 residues. Germline V gene data show CDR1 as SGHRS and CDR2 as YFSETQ. CDR3 nucleotides: TGCGCCAGCAGCTTGGGTGGCCAGGGTCAGACCCAGTACTTC. Amino acid sequence: CASSLGGQGQTQYF.

The genes are TRBV19 and TRBJ1-5; D not certain. Germline loops: CDR1 LNHDA, CDR2 SQIVND (reference sequence). The CDR3 sequence is 14 residues long. Deletions cut 2 bases from V and 1 base from J, with 6 bases between. CDR3 amino acids: CASSIRMSNQPQHF. The DNA for the CDR3 is TGTGCCAGTAGTATACGGATGAGCAATCAGCCCCAGCATTTT. The full variable domain, completed using reference TRBV19 and TRBJ1-5, is DGGITQSPKYLFRKEGQNVTLSCEQNLNHDAMYWYRQDPGQGLRLIYYSQIVNDFQKGDIAEGYSVSREKKESFPLTVTSAQKNPTAFYLCASSIRMSNQPQHFGDGTRLSIL.

The V call is TRBV18, the J call TRBJ2-1, with TRBD2 matching 11 bases. Per germline, CDR1 KGHSH and CDR2 LQKENI. The V and J ends lost 1 base and 7 bases, in that order; junction bases with no gene match: 12. This CDR3 region has 18 residues. This CDR3 is CASSPRLAGQGGGNEQFF. CDR3 nucleotides: TGTGCCAGCTCACCACGACTAGCGGGGCAGGGCGGAGGGAATGAGCAGTTCTTC.

This clone is a singleton in its sample. This chain links TRBV5-1 with TRBJ2-3; 13 positions agree with TRBD2. This CDR3 spans 17 amino acids. Trimming cost V 4 bases and J 3 bases; bases outside gene matches: 8. The germline gives CDR1 SGHRS, CDR2 YFSETQ. This CDR3 is CASSRGLAGVRTDTQYF. The CDR3 nucleotides are TGCGCCAGCAGCAGAGGACTAGCGGGAGTGCGTACAGATACGCAGTATTTT. The variable domain in full, completed from reference TRBV5-1 and TRBJ2-3, reads KAGVTQTPRYLIKTRGQQVTLSCSPISGHRSVSWYQQTPGQGLQFLFEYFSETQRNKGNFPGRFSGRQFSNSRSEMNVSTLELGDSALYLCASSRGLAGVRTDTQYFGPGTRLTVL.

V usage is TRBV4-1 and J usage is TRBJ1-6; weak D call: TRBD1 (5 bases). This CDR3 contains 14 residues. V dropped 3 bases and J dropped 10 bases, with 13 bases sitting between them. CDR1 and CDR2 from the germline V gene are MGHRA and YSYEKL. The CDR3 region has the DNA TGCGCCAGCAGCCAGAATATGGGGGACTCACCCCTCCACTTT. Translated, it gives CASSQNMGDSPLHF.

The V call is TRBV9, the J call TRBJ2-5, with 7 bases that match TRBD1. CDR3 length: 16 amino acids. The V and J ends lost 2 bases and 1 base, in that order; junction bases with no gene match: 8. Per germline, CDR1 SGDLS and CDR2 YYNGEE. In nucleotides, the CDR3 is TGTGCCAGCAGCGTTGGGACAGAACCTTTCCAAGAGACCCAGTACTTC. Translation: CASSVGTEPFQETQYF.

The V call is TRBV30, the J call TRBJ2-7; D uncertain. This CDR3 has 12 amino acids. The V end was cut by 1 base, the J end by 6 bases, with 10 bases between. Germline CDR1 GTSNPN, CDR2 SVGIG (reference sequence). CDR3 region: CAWSASFREQYF. The CDR3 DNA is TGTGCCTGGAGTGCCTCTTTCCGCGAGCAGTACTTC. The full variable domain, completed using reference TRBV30 and TRBJ2-7, is SQTIHQWPATLVQPVGSPLSLECTVEGTSNPNLYWYRQAAGRGLQLLFYSVGIGQISSEVPQNLSASRPQDRQFILSSKKLLLSDSGFYLCAWSASFREQYFGPGTRLTVT.

The chain joins TRBV15 to TRBJ2-1; possible D gene TRBD2, 6 bases. The CDR3 consists of 15 residues. CDR1 and CDR2 (germline): LNHNV, YYDKDF (reference sequence). The V gene lost 5 bases and the J gene lost 4 bases, with 15 bases spanning the gap. Written as DNA, the CDR3 is TGTGCCACCAGCGTTGGTCGGGAGCCTTACAATGAGCAGTTCTTC. Amino acids: CATSVGREPYNEQFF.